These 5 T cell receptor beta chains were sequenced from one sample in a study of a mutant IDH1 vaccine in newly diagnosed glioma. Stated time point: baseline, week 1 (first vaccination visit). Treatment denoted: pre-vaccination baseline after standard-of-care therapy. Profiled with immunoSEQ multiplex PCR; TCRdb holds only in-frame clones, not every one. Here the sample spans some 16,000 clones, about 77% being singletons. This specimen was PBMCs, taken from a glioma patient treated with radiotherapy, temozolomide or both. Receptors originate from a man aged 40-49 years with glioma.

The rearrangement links TRBV30 to TRBJ2-5, with D maybe TRBD1 (6 bases). Germline values: CDR1 GTSNPN, CDR2 SVGIG (reference sequence). This CDR3 contains 14 residues. Trimming pared 2 bases from V and 1 base from J, leaving 11 bases between. As DNA, the CDR3 is TGTGCCTGGAGTCCCACAGGGTTCCAAGAGACCCAGTACTTC. It yields the protein CAWSPTGFQETQYF.

With respect to this clone: An end of the junction differs from the germline gene, which may be a read error. This chain links TRBV20-1 with TRBJ1-2; TRBD1 agrees at 7 bases. Germline V CDR1 and CDR2: DFQATT, SNEGSKA (reference sequence). The CDR3 runs 11 residues. The chain's CDR3 is CSAEGAQHFGF. CDR3 in DNA: TGCAGTGCTGAGGGGGCGCAACACTTTGGGTTC.

The chain uses TRBV5-5 and TRBJ1-1; no reliable D call. With 1 base removed from V and 6 bases from J, the gap between germline ends came to 13 bases. Germline V lookup: CDR1 SGHKS, CDR2 YYEKEE (reference sequence). The CDR3 loop spans 14 amino acids. The CDR3 is CASSLFERIAEAFF. CDR3 DNA sequence: TGTGCCAGCAGCTTGTTCGAGAGGATCGCTGAAGCTTTCTTT.

V usage is TRBV10-1 and J usage is TRBJ2-3; 10 positions agree with TRBD2. The CDR3 length is 16 residues. Looked up from germline, CDR1 is WNHNN and CDR2 is SYGVQD (reference sequence). Unmatched junction bases numbered 5, after V lost 0 bases and J lost 5 bases. This CDR3 is CASSESGSGRRDTQYF. CDR3 sequence (DNA): TGCGCCAGCAGTGAGTCTGGTAGCGGGAGGAGAGATACGCAGTATTTT.

This clone was seen a single time. V usage is TRBV9 and J usage is TRBJ2-5; 7 nucleotides match TRBD1. The CDR3 contains 14 residues. The J segment lost 4 bases and the V segment lost 4 bases, leaving 7 bases of the junction unmatched. Germline loops: CDR1 SGDLS, CDR2 YYNGEE. DNA for the CDR3: TGTGCCAGCAGCCCTCGACAGGGTTTAGAGACCCAGTACTTC. This sequence encodes CASSPRQGLETQYF.